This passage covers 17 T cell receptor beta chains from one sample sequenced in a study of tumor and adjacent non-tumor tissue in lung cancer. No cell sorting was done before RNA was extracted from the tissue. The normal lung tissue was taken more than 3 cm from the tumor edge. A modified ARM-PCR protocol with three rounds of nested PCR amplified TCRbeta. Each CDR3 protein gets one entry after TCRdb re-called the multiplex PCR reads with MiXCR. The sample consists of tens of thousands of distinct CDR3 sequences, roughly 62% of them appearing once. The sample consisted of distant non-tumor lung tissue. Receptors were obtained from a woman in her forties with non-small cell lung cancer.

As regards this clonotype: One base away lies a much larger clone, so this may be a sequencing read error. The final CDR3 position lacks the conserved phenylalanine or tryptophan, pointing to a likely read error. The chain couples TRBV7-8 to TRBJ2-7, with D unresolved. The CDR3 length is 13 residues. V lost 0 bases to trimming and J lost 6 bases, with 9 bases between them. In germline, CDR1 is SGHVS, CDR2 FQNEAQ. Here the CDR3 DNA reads TGTGCCAGCAGCTTAGCTAAATTGACCGAGCAGTACTCC. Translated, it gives CASSLAKLTEQYS.

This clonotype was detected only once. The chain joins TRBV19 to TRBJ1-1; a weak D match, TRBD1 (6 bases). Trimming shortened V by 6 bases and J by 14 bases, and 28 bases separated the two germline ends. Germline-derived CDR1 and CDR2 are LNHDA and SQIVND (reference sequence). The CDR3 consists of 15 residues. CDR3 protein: CASRTPTGSWTVAFF. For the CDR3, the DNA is TGTGCCAGTAGAACCCCAACAGGGAGCTGGACTGTAGCCTTCTTT.

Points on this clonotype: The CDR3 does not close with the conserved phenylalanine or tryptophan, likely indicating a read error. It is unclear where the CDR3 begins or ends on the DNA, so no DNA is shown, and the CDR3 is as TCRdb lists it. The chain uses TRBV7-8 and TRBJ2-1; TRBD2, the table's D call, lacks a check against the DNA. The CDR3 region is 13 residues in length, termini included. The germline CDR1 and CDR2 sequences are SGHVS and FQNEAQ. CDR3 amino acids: CVSGDQGLATRGL.

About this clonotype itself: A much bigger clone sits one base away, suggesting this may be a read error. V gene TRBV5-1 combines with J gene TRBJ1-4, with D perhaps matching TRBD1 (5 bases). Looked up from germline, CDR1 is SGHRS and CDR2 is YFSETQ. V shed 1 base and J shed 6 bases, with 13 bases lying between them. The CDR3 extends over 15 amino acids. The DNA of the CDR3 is TGCGCCAGCAGCTTGAGGTTAGGGGTAGATGAAAAACTGTTTTTT. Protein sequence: CASSLRLGVDEKLFF.

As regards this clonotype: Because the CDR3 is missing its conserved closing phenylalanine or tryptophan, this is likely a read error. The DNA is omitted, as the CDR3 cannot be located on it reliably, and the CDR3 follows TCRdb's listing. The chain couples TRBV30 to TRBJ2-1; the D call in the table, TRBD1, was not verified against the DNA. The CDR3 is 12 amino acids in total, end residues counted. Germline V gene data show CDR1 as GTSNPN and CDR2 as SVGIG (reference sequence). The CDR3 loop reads CALHGGYNEQFL.

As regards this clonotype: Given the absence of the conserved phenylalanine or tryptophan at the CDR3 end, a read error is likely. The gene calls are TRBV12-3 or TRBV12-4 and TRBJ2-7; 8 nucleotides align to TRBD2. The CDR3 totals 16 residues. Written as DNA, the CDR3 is TGTGTCAGCAGTTTTAGTCGGACTAGCCTAAGTTACGAGCAGTACTTA. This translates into CVSSFSRTSLSYEQYL.

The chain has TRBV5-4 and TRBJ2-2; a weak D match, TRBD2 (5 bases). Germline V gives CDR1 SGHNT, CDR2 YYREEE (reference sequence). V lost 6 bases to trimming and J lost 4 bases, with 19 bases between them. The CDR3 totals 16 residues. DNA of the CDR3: TGTGCCAGCATTTTTTCCATGCAGGAGGCCACCGGGGAGCTGTTTTTT. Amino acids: CASIFSMQEATGELFF.

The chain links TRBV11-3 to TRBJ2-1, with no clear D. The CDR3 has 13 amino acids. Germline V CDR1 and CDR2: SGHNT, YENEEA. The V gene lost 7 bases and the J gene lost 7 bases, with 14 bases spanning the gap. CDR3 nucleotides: TGTGCCAGCAATTTCCGGCTGCTAAATGAGCAGTTCTTC. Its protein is CASNFRLLNEQFF.

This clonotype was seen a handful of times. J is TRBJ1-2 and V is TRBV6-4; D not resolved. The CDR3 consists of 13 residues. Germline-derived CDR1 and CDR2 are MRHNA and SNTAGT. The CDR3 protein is CTYGPRANYGYTF. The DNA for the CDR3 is TGTACCTACGGACCGCGAGCTAACTATGGCTACACCTTC.

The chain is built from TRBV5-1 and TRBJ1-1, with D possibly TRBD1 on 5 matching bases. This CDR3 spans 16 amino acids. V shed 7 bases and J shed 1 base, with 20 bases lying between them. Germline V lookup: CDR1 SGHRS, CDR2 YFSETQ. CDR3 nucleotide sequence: TGCGCCAGCGGCCCTACGATTACCCAGGGGAACACTGAAGCTTTCTTT. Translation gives CASGPTITQGNTEAFF.

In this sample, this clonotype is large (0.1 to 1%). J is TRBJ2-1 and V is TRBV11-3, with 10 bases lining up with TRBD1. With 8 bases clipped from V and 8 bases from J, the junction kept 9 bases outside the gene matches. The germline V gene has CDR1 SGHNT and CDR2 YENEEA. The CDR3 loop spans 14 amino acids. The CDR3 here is CASSPGQGTDEQFF. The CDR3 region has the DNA TGTGCCAGCTCCCCGGGACAGGGGACGGATGAGCAGTTCTTC.

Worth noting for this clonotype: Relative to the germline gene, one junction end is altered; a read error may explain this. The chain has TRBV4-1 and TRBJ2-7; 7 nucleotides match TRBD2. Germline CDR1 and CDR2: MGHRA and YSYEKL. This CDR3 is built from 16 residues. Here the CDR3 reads CASSQHQSAGVYEQYF. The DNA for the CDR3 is TGCGCCAGCAGCCAACACCAGTCGGCGGGAGTCTACGAGCAGTACTTT.

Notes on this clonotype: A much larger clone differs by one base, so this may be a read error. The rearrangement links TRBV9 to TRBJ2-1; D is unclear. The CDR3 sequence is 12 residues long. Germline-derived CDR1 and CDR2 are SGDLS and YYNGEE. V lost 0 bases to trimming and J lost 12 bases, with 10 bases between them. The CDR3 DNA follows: TGTGCCAGCAGCGTAGGGGGTGATGTGCAGTTCTTC. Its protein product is CASSVGGDVQFF.

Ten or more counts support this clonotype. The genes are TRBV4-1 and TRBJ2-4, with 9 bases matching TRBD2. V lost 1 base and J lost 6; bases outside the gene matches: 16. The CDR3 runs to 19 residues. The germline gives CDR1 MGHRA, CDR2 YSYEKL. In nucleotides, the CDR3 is TGCGCCAGCAGCCAAGTGGTAGCGGGAGAGTTCTGGGATTTAAACATTCAGTACTTC. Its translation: CASSQVVAGEFWDLNIQYF.

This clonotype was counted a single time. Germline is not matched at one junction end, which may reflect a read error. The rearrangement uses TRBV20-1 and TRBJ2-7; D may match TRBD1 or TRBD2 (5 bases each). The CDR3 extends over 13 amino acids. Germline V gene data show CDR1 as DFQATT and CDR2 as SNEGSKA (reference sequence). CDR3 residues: CSAGDGRGYEPYF. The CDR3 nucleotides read TGCAGTGCTGGCGACGGACGGGGCTACGAGCCGTACTTT.

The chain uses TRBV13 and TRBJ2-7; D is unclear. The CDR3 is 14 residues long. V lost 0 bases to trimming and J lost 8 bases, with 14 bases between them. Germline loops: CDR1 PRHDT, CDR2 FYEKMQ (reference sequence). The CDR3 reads CASSLGLMFDKQYF. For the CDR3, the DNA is TGTGCCAGCAGCTTAGGCCTTATGTTTGACAAGCAGTACTTC.

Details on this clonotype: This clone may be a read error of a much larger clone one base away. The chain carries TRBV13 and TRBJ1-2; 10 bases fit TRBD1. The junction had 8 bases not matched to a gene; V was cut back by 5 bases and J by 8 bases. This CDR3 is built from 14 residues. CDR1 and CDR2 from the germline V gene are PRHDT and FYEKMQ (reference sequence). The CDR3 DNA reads TGTGCCAGCAGCCTCCGACAGGGGGCGCTCGGCTACACCTTC. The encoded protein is CASSLRQGALGYTF. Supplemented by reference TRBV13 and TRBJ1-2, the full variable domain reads AAGVIQSPRHLIKEKRETATLKCYPIPRHDTVYWYQQGPGQDPQFLISFYEKMQSDKGSIPDRFSAQQFSDYHSELNMSSLELGDSALYFCASSLRQGALGYTFGSGTRLTVV.